One and the same sample provided the 8 T cell receptor beta chains below, sequenced in a study of blood T cell repertoires in COVID-19. Profiled with immunoSEQ multiplex PCR; TCRdb holds only in-frame clones, not every one. The repertoire holds approximately 210,000 clones, with approximately 86% as singletons. Source material: PBMCs or T cells enriched from blood (not recorded which). The receptors come from a woman aged 45-65 years with acute COVID-19.

The chain uses TRBV11-2 and TRBJ1-4; D unclear. The CDR3 is 13 amino acids. CDR1 and CDR2 (germline): SGHAT, FQNNGV. The V end lost 4 bases, the J end lost 7 bases, and 10 bases lay between the germline ends. CDR3 DNA sequence: TGTGCCAGCAGCTCCTACCGGGGTGAAAAACTGTTTTTT. Translated, it gives CASSSYRGEKLFF.

The gene calls are TRBV5-1 and TRBJ2-7; 10 nucleotides match TRBD2. V trimming: 4 bases; J trimming: 7 bases; junction bases outside the gene matches: 17. This CDR3 spans 17 amino acids. Looked up from germline, CDR1 is SGHRS and CDR2 is YFSETQ. CDR3 nucleotide sequence: TGCGCCAGCAGCCCCCGACCTTCTAGCGGGAGTCAGGGAGAGCAGTACTTC. Its translation: CASSPRPSSGSQGEQYF.

The chain carries TRBV27 and TRBJ2-7; possible D gene TRBD2, 6 bases. CDR3 length: 13 residues. Germline V CDR1 and CDR2: MNHEY, SMNVEV (reference sequence). V was trimmed by 5 bases and J by 6 bases, leaving 14 bases between them. CDR3 nucleotides: TGTGCCAGCAGTGGCGGGACGGGCGGCGAGCAGTACTTC. It encodes CASSGGTGGEQYF.

V gene TRBV11-2 combines with J gene TRBJ2-7; possibly TRBD2 for D (5 bases). The ends were cut back, 0 bases at V and 7 bases at J, with 10 bases in the middle. Germline V CDR1 and CDR2: SGHAT, FQNNGV. The CDR3 is 13 residues long. The CDR3 nucleotides read TGTGCCAGCAGCTTAGATGGGTGGAGGGAGCAGTACTTC. Translation: CASSLDGWREQYF. The whole variable domain, filled in from reference TRBV11-2 and TRBJ2-7, reads EAGVAQSPRYKIIEKRQSVAFWCNPISGHATLYWYQQILGQGPKLLIQFQNNGVVDDSQLPKDRFSAERLKGVDSTLKIQPAKLEDSAVYLCASSLDGWREQYFGPGTRLTVT.

The V gene is TRBV5-1, the J gene TRBJ2-3, with 7 bases identical to TRBD1. The V segment lost 0 bases and the J segment 8 bases; nucleotides outside the gene matches: 6. The CDR3 has 14 residues. Germline V gene sequence: CDR1 SGHRS, CDR2 YFSETQ. CDR3 amino acids: CASSLAGGAGTQYF. The CDR3 DNA sequence: TGCGCCAGCAGCTTGGCAGGGGGAGCTGGTACGCAGTATTTT.

J is TRBJ2-1 and V is TRBV7-6; TRBD2 is a possible D gene (5 bases). CDR1 SGHVS and CDR2 FNYEAQ come from the germline V gene. The CDR3 extends over 15 amino acids. Between the trimmed V and J ends, which lost 5 bases and 8 bases, there was a span of 19 bases. DNA of the CDR3: TGTGCCAGCAGCCCCCCCATTGCGAGGGCGGATGAGCAGTTCTTC. It yields the protein CASSPPIARADEQFF.

The V call is TRBV9, the J call TRBJ1-6, with D possibly matching TRBD1 (6 bases). Trimming removed 2 bases from V and 7 bases from J, with 13 bases in between. Germline V lookup: CDR1 SGDLS, CDR2 YYNGEE. The CDR3 runs to 15 residues. CDR3 sequence: CASSVGGQVNSPLHF. CDR3 coding DNA: TGTGCCAGCAGCGTGGGGGGGCAGGTCAATTCACCCCTCCACTTT.

This sequence joins TRBV29-1 and TRBJ2-1; 13 bases are a match to TRBD2. CDR3 length: 17 residues. Trimming at V came to 3 bases and at J to 1 base, leaving 6 bases not matched to a gene. The germline V gene encodes CDR1 SQVTM and CDR2 ANQGSEA. CDR3 sequence reads: CSVDGLAGVRSYNEQFF. In nucleotides, the CDR3 is TGCAGCGTTGACGGACTAGCGGGAGTGAGGTCCTACAATGAGCAGTTCTTC.